The 22 T cell receptor beta chains reported below all come from one sample, sequenced in a study of blood T cell repertoires in COVID-19 (TCRdb year 2020). The library was generated by the immunoSEQ multiplex PCR assay. This immuneACCESS table, as held by TCRdb, lists in-frame sequences with V and J called but not all clones. Of the missing ones, under half trace to an unresolved V gene in checked studies; the others have no known cause. The sample includes over 70,000 clones, with approximately 84% observed a single time. The top ten hold approximately 6.3% of the sample. Sequences were obtained from peripheral blood. These receptors originate from a man between 65 and 80 years old with COVID-19, enrolled during active disease.

The chain joins TRBV4-3 to TRBJ1-5; possibly TRBD1 for D (6 bases). V was cut by 0 bases and J by 3 bases, with 9 bases left in between. Germline CDR1 reads LGHNA; CDR2 reads YSLEER. This CDR3 has 15 residues. The CDR3 sequence: CASSQETGLNQPQHF. Here the CDR3 DNA reads TGCGCCAGCAGCCAAGAGACAGGCCTCAATCAGCCCCAGCATTTT.

The chain combines TRBV29-1 with TRBJ1-4; TRBD1 matches 9 bases. The CDR3 sequence is 13 residues long. Germline V gives CDR1 SQVTM, CDR2 ANQGSEA. Trimming removed 4 bases from V and 7 bases from J; junction bases left unmatched: 4. The CDR3 spells CSVVGTGSEKLFF. DNA for the CDR3: TGCAGCGTTGTCGGGACAGGGTCTGAAAAACTGTTTTTT.

This clone was detected once. The chain couples TRBV5-4 to TRBJ2-1; 15 bases are shared with TRBD2. There are 16 residues in the CDR3. Germline values: CDR1 SGHNT, CDR2 YYREEE (reference sequence). The ends lost 2 bases at V and 4 bases at J; junction bases unmatched: 1. CDR3 sequence (DNA): TGTGCCAGCAGCTTCGGACTAGCGGGGGGGTACAATGAGCAGTTCTTC. Translated, it gives CASSFGLAGGYNEQFF.

The V gene is TRBV4-3, the J gene TRBJ2-5, with 8 nucleotides matching TRBD2. Looked up from germline, CDR1 is LGHNA and CDR2 is YSLEER. The V segment lost 1 base and the J segment 5 bases; nucleotides outside the gene matches: 3. This CDR3 region has 14 residues. The CDR3 here is CASSQGSGAETQYF. CDR3 bases: TGCGCCAGCAGCCAAGGTAGCGGGGCGGAGACCCAGTACTTC.

The chain carries TRBV5-6 and TRBJ2-3; the D gene is possibly TRBD2 (5 bases). The V gene lost 0 bases and the J gene lost 2 bases, with 13 bases spanning the gap. The CDR3 length is 16 residues. Germline CDR1 is SGHDT and CDR2 is YYEEEE. The CDR3 coding sequence is TGTGCCAGCAGCTTGGCCCCAGCGGCCCACACAGATACGCAGTATTTT. Its translation: CASSLAPAAHTDTQYF.

This chain connects TRBV7-9 to TRBJ2-4; weak D call: TRBD2 (6 bases). V dropped 6 bases and J dropped 7 bases, with 10 bases sitting between them. The CDR3 covers 12 residues. CDR1 SEHNR and CDR2 FQNEAQ come from the germline V gene (reference sequence). CDR3 protein: CASSPGGNIQYF. CDR3 nucleotides: TGTGCCAGCAGTCCTGGGGGGAACATTCAGTACTTC. Combining the CDR3 with reference TRBV7-9 and TRBJ2-4 gives the whole variable domain DTGVSQNPRHKITKRGQNVTFRCDPISEHNRLYWYRQTLGQGPEFLTYFQNEAQLEKSRLLSDRFSAERPKGSFSTLEIQRTEQGDSAMYLCASSPGGNIQYFGAGTRLSVL.

The V gene is TRBV14, the J gene TRBJ1-2; the D is unclear. The germline V and J ends were trimmed by 1 base and 5 bases, with 5 bases remaining between them. CDR1 and CDR2 from the germline V gene are SGHDN and FVKESK. The CDR3 covers 12 residues. The CDR3 is CASSQAGYGYTF. For the CDR3, the DNA is TGTGCCAGCAGCCAAGCGGGATATGGCTACACCTTC.

The chain couples TRBV7-2 to TRBJ2-2; D perhaps matches TRBD2 (6 bases). Deletions cut 6 bases from V and 7 bases from J, with 15 bases between. The CDR3 is 14 amino acids. From germline, CDR1 is SGHTA and CDR2 FQGNSA. The DNA for the CDR3 is TGTGCCAGCAGGCAAAATTCGGGGGACGGGGAGCTGTTTTTT. Protein: CASRQNSGDGELFF.

This rearrangement joins TRBV5-1 to TRBJ2-3; a possible D gene is TRBD2 (5 bases). The V and J ends lost 2 bases and 1 base respectively, with 11 bases between them. The CDR3 runs 15 residues. Germline assignment: CDR1 SGHRS and CDR2 YFSETQ. The CDR3 bases are TGCGCCAGCAGCTTCGCAGGACTCGGCACAGATACGCAGTATTTT. This gives the protein CASSFAGLGTDTQYF.

The chain has TRBV30 and TRBJ1-1; D is uncertain. The CDR3 length is 13 residues. V lost 4 bases, J lost 4 bases, and 13 bases lay in between. Germline values: CDR1 GTSNPN, CDR2 SVGIG (reference sequence). In DNA form, the CDR3 reads TGTGCCTGGACGACACTCAAGGCCACTGAAGCTTTCTTT. This codes for CAWTTLKATEAFF.

The chain employs TRBV11-2 and TRBJ1-1; unclear D gene. This CDR3 region has 13 residues. V was cut by 7 bases and J by 4 bases, with 13 bases left in between. Per the germline V gene, CDR1 is SGHAT and CDR2 is FQNNGV. This CDR3 is CASTWDRGTEAFF. CDR3 nucleotide sequence: TGTGCCAGCACTTGGGATCGGGGCACTGAAGCTTTCTTT.

The V call is TRBV14, the J call TRBJ2-7, with 11 positions matching TRBD2. Germline CDR1 SGHDN, CDR2 FVKESK. Trimming cost V 1 base and J 7 bases; bases outside gene matches: 9. The CDR3 has 16 amino acids. CDR3: CASSQGSTSGSLEQYF. The CDR3 nucleotides read TGTGCCAGCAGCCAAGGATCCACTAGCGGGAGTTTGGAGCAGTACTTC.

This chain links TRBV7-8 with TRBJ1-1; D unresolved. The V gene's germline CDR1 is SGHVS and CDR2 FQNEAQ. Deletions cut 4 bases from V and 1 base from J, with 10 bases between. The CDR3 is 14 residues long. This chain's CDR3 is CASSSSARNTEAFF. CDR3 sequence (DNA): TGTGCCAGCAGCTCCTCCGCCAGGAACACTGAAGCTTTCTTT.

The gene calls are TRBV5-1 and TRBJ2-1, with D perhaps TRBD1 (6 bases). This CDR3 contains 15 residues. V was trimmed by 7 bases and J by 4 bases, leaving 18 bases between them. Germline loops: CDR1 SGHRS, CDR2 YFSETQ. CDR3: CASRPGGDKYNEQFF. The CDR3, as DNA: TGCGCCAGCCGTCCGGGTGGGGACAAGTACAATGAGCAGTTCTTC.

The chain uses TRBV10-1 and TRBJ2-1, with 8 bases that match TRBD1. The V and J ends lost 7 bases and 7 bases, in that order; junction bases with no gene match: 12. This CDR3 comprises 15 residues. The germline V gene has CDR1 WNHNN and CDR2 SYGVQD (reference sequence). CDR3 amino acids: CASTSDRVGANEQFF. CDR3 in DNA: TGCGCCAGCACCTCGGACAGGGTCGGAGCGAATGAGCAGTTCTTC.

The chain is built from TRBV11-2 and TRBJ2-5; weak D call: TRBD2 (6 bases). Germline V gene sequence: CDR1 SGHAT, CDR2 FQNNGV. V was trimmed by 5 bases and J by 7 bases, leaving 17 bases between them. There are 14 residues in the CDR3. The chain's CDR3 is CASSPSGPSGTQYF. The CDR3 DNA is TGTGCCAGCAGCCCAAGCGGGCCCTCGGGGACCCAGTACTTC. Full variable domain (outside the CDR3, taken from reference TRBV11-2 and TRBJ2-5): EAGVAQSPRYKIIEKRQSVAFWCNPISGHATLYWYQQILGQGPKLLIQFQNNGVVDDSQLPKDRFSAERLKGVDSTLKIQPAKLEDSAVYLCASSPSGPSGTQYFGPGTRLLVL.

The chain employs TRBV7-2 and TRBJ2-7; 8 nucleotides align to TRBD1. There are 14 residues in the CDR3. The J segment lost 7 bases and the V segment lost 4 bases, leaving 9 bases of the junction unmatched. Germline V gene data show CDR1 as SGHTA and CDR2 as FQGNSA. The CDR3 bases are TGTGCCAGCAGCTCTCGACAGGGGCCTACGGAGCAGTACTTC. Translating gives CASSSRQGPTEQYF.

This clone was counted between two and nine times. V and J are TRBV20-1 and TRBJ2-7; the D gene is possibly TRBD1 (6 bases). Trimming took 3 bases from V and 5 from J, leaving 17 bases between them. Germline values: CDR1 DFQATT, CDR2 SNEGSKA (reference sequence). This CDR3 contains 14 residues. CDR3 coding DNA: TGCAGTGCTAGTCGGGCAGGGGAAGCCGACGAGCAGTACTTC. The encoded protein is CSASRAGEADEQYF.

The chain is built from TRBV19 and TRBJ1-5; the match to TRBD1 covers 11 bases. This CDR3 is built from 13 residues. Trimming at V came to 8 bases and at J to 4 bases, leaving 1 base not matched to a gene. Germline assignment: CDR1 LNHDA and CDR2 SQIVND (reference sequence). The CDR3 here is CASWDRGNQPQHF. The CDR3 bases are TGTGCCAGTTGGGACAGGGGGAATCAGCCCCAGCATTTT.

The CDR3 protein is CASSTPTGRRSLHF. In nucleotides, the CDR3 is TGTGCCAGTAGTACCCCCACGGGGAGACGATCCCTCCACTTT. V gene TRBV19 combines with J gene TRBJ1-6; D is ambiguous. This CDR3 has 14 residues. Trimming removed 4 bases at V and 14 bases at J, with 18 bases between. Germline V lookup: CDR1 LNHDA, CDR2 SQIVND (reference sequence).

The chain links TRBV9 to TRBJ1-1; D is unclear. The V and J ends lost 4 bases and 2 bases respectively, with 15 bases between them. The CDR3 spans 15 residues. Germline V gene sequence: CDR1 SGDLS, CDR2 YYNGEE. The CDR3 sequence is CASSPLPRSNTEAFF. The CDR3 bases are TGTGCCAGCAGCCCCCTACCCCGAAGTAACACTGAAGCTTTCTTT.

This chain joins TRBV7-9 and TRBJ1-1, with D perhaps TRBD1 (6 bases). The V gene lost 4 bases and the J gene lost 7 bases, with 13 bases spanning the gap. CDR3 length equals 13 residues. Germline CDR1 and CDR2: SEHNR and FQNEAQ (reference sequence). The CDR3 sequence is CASSSQEDSEAFF. CDR3 DNA sequence: TGTGCCAGCAGCTCACAGGAGGACAGTGAAGCTTTCTTT. The full variable domain, completed using reference TRBV7-9 and TRBJ1-1, is DTGVSQNPRHKITKRGQNVTFRCDPISEHNRLYWYRQTLGQGPEFLTYFQNEAQLEKSRLLSDRFSAERPKGSFSTLEIQRTEQGDSAMYLCASSSQEDSEAFFGQGTRLTVV.